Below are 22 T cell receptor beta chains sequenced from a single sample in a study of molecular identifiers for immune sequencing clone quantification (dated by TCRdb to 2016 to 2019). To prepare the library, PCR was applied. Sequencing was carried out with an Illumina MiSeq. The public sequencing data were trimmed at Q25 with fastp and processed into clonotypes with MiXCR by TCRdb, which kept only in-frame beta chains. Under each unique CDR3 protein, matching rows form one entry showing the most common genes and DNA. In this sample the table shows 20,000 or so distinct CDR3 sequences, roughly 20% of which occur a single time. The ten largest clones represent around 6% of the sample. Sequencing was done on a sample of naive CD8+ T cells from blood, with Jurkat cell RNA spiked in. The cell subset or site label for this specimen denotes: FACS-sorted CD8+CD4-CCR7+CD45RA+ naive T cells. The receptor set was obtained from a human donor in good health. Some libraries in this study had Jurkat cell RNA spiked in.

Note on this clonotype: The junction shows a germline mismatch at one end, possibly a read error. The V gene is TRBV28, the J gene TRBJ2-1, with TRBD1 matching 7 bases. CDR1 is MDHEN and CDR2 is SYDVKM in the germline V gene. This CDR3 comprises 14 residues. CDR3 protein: CASSRGQRCNEQSF. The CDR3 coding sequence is TGTGCCAGCAGCCGGGGACAGAGGTGCAATGAGCAGTCCTTC. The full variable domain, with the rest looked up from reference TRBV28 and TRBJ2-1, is DVKVTQSSRYLVKRTGEKVFLECVQDMDHENMFWYRQDPGLGLRLIYFSYDVKMKEKGDIPEGYSVSREKKERFSLILESASTNQTSMYLCASSRGQRCNEQSFGPGTRLTVL.

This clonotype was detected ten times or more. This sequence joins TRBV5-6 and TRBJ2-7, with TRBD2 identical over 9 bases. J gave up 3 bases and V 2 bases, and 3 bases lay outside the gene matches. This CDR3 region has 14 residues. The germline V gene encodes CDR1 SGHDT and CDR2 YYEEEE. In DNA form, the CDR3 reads TGTGCCAGCAGCTTCAGTAGCGGGAGCTACGAGCAGTACTTC. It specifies CASSFSSGSYEQYF.

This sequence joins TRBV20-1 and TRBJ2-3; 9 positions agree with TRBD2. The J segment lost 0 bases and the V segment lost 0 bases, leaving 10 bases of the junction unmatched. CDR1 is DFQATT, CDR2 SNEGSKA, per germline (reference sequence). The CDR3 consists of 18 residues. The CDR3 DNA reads TGCAGTGCTAGAGATCTCGCTAGCGGGATCTCTAGCACAGATACGCAGTATTTT. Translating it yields CSARDLASGISSTDTQYF.

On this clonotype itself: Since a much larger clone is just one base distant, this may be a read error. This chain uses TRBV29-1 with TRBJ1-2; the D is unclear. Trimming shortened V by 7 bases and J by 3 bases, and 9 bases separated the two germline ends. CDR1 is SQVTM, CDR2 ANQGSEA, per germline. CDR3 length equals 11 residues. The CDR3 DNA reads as TGCAGCGCCCCAAGGGACTATGGCTACACCTTC. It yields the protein CSAPRDYGYTF. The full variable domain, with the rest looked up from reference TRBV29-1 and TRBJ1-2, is SAVISQKPSRDICQRGTSLTIQCQVDSQVTMMFWYRQQPGQSLTLIATANQGSEATYESGFVIDKFPISRPNLTFSTLTVSNMSPEDSSIYLCSAPRDYGYTFGSGTRLTVV.

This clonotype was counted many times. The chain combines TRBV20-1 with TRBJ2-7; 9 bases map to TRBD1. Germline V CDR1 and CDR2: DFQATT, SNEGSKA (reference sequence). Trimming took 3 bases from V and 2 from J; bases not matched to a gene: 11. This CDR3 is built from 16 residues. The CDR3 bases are TGCAGTGCTAGGAAGCCCCCGACAGGGGGGGCCTACGAGCAGTACTTC. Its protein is CSARKPPTGGAYEQYF.

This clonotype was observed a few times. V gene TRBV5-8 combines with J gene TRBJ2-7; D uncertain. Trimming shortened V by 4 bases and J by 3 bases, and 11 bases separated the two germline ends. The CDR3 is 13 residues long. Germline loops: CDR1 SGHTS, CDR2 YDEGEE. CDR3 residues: CASSLVGNYEQYF. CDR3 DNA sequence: TGTGCCAGCAGCCTCGTTGGTAACTACGAGCAGTACTTC. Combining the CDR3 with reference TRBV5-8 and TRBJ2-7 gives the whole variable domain EAGVTQSPTHLIKTRGQQATLRCSPISGHTSVYWYQQALGLGLQFLLWYDEGEERNRGNFPPRFSGRQFPNYSSELNVNALELEDSALYLCASSLVGNYEQYFGPGTRLTVT.

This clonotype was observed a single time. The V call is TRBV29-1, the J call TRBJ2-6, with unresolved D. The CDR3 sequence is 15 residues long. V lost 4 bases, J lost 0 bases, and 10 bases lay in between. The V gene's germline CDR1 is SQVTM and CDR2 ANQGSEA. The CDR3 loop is CSVVQVDSGANVLTF. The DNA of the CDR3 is TGCAGCGTTGTTCAGGTCGACTCTGGGGCCAACGTCCTGACTTTC.

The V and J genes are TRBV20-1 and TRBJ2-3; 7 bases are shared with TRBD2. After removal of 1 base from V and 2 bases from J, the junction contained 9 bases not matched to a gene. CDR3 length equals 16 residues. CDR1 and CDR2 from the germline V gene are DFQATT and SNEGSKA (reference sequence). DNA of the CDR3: TGCAGTGCTAGAGTCTTAGGGCTAGCGGTCACAGATACGCAGTATTTT. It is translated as CSARVLGLAVTDTQYF.

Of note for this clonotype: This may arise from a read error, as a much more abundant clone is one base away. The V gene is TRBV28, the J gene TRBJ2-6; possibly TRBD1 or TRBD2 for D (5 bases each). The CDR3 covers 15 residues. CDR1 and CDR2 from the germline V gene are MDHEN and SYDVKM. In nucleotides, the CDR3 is TGTGCCAGCAGTTTTGTACTCGCCGGGGCCAACGTCCTGGCTTTC. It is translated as CASSFVLAGANVLAF. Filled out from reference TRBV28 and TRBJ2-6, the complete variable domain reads DVKVTQSSRYLVKRTGEKVFLECVQDMDHENMFWYRQDPGLGLRLIYFSYDVKMKEKGDIPEGYSVSREKKERFSLILESASTNQTSMYLCASSFVLAGANVLAFGAGSRLTVL.

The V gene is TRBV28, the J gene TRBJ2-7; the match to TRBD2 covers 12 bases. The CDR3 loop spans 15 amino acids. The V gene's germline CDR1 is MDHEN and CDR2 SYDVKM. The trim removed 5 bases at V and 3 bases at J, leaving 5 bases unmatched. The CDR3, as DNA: TGTGCCAGCAGTCTTCCGACTAGCGGGAGCTACGAGCAGTACTTC. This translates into CASSLPTSGSYEQYF.

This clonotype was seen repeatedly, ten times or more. The CDR3 nucleotides are TGTGCCAGCAGCGGAGGGGACAGTTCCTGGGAGACCCAGTACTTC. Amino acid sequence: CASSGGDSSWETQYF. The chain joins TRBV9 to TRBJ2-5, with 7 bases identical to TRBD1. J was trimmed by 5 bases and V by 3 bases; bases with no gene match: 10. This CDR3 comprises 15 residues. CDR1 SGDLS and CDR2 YYNGEE come from the germline V gene.

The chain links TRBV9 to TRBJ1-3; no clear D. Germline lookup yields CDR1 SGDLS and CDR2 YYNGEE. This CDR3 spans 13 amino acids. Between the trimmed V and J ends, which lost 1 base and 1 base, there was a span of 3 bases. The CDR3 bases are TGTGCCAGCAGCGTAACGTCTGGAAACACCATATATTTT. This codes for CASSVTSGNTIYF.

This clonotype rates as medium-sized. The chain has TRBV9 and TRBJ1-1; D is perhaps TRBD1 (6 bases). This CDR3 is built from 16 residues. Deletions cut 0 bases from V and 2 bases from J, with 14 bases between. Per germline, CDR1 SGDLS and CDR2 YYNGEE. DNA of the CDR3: TGTGCCAGCAGCGTAGTAAGGGGGGGTGGTAACACTGAAGCTTTCTTT. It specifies CASSVVRGGGNTEAFF.

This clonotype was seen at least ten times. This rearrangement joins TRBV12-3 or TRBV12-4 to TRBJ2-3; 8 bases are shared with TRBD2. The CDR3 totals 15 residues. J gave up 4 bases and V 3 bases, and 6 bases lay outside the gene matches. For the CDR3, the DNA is TGTGCCAGCAGTTTGGTAGCGGGAATGGCAGATACGCAGTATTTT. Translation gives CASSLVAGMADTQYF.

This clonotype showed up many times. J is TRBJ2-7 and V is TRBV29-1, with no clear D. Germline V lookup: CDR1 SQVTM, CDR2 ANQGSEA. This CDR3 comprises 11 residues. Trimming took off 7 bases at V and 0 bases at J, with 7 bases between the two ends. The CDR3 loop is CSAQSSYEQYF. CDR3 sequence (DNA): TGCAGCGCACAGAGCTCCTACGAGCAGTACTTC.

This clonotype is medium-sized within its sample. CDR3 DNA: TGTGCCAGCAGCCCGGACGGCCTGGAACTGTTTTTT. Protein: CASSPDGLELFF. The J gene is TRBJ1-4, the V gene TRBV12-3 or TRBV12-4; D is ambiguous. The CDR3 has 12 residues. Between the trimmed V and J ends, which lost 6 bases and 12 bases, there was a span of 14 bases.

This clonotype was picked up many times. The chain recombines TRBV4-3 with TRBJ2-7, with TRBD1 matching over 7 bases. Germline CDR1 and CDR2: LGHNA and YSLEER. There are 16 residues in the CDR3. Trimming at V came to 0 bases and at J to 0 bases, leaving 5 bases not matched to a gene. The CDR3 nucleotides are TGCGCCAGCAGCCAAGAAGGAGACAGGGCCTCCTACGAGCAGTACTTC. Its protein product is CASSQEGDRASYEQYF.

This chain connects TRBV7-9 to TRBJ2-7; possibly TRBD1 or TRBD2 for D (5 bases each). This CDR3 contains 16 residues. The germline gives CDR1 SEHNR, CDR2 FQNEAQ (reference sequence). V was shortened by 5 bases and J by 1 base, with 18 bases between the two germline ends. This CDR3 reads CASSQGRGSLSYEQYF. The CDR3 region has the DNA TGTGCCAGCAGCCAGGGACGAGGATCCTTGTCCTACGAGCAGTACTTC.

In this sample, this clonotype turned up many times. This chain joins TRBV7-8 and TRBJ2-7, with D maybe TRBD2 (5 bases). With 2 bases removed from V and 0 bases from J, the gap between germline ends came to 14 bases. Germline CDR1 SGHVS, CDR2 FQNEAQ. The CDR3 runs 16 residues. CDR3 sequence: CASSLYGERLSYEQYF. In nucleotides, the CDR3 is TGTGCCAGCAGCTTATACGGCGAGCGGCTCTCCTACGAGCAGTACTTC. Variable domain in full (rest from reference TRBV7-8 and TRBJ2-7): GAGVSQSPRYKVAKRGQDVALRCDPISGHVSLFWYQQALGQGPEFLTYFQNEAQLDKSGLPSDRFFAERPEGSVSTLKIQRTQQEDSAVYLCASSLYGERLSYEQYFGPGTRLTVT.

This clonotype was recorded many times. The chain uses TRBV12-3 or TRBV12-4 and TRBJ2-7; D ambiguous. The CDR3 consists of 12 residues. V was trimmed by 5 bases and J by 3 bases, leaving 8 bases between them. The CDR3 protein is CASSAGFYEQYF. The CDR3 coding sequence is TGTGCCAGCAGTGCCGGGTTCTACGAGCAGTACTTC.

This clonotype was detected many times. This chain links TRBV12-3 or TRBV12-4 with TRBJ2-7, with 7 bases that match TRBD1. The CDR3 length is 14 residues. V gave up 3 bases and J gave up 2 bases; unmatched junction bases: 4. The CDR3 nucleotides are TGTGCCAGCAGTTTTAGTCAGGGGGCCTACGAGCAGTACTTC. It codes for CASSFSQGAYEQYF.

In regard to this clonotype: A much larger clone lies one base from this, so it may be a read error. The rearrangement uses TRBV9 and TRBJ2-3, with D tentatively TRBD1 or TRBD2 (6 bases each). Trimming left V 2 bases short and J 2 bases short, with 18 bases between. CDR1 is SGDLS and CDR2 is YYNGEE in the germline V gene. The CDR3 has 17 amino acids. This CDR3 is CASSVRGAGPLTDTQYF. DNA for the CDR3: TGTGCCAGCAGCGTGAGGGGGGCGGGCCCCCTCACAGATACGCAGTATTTT.